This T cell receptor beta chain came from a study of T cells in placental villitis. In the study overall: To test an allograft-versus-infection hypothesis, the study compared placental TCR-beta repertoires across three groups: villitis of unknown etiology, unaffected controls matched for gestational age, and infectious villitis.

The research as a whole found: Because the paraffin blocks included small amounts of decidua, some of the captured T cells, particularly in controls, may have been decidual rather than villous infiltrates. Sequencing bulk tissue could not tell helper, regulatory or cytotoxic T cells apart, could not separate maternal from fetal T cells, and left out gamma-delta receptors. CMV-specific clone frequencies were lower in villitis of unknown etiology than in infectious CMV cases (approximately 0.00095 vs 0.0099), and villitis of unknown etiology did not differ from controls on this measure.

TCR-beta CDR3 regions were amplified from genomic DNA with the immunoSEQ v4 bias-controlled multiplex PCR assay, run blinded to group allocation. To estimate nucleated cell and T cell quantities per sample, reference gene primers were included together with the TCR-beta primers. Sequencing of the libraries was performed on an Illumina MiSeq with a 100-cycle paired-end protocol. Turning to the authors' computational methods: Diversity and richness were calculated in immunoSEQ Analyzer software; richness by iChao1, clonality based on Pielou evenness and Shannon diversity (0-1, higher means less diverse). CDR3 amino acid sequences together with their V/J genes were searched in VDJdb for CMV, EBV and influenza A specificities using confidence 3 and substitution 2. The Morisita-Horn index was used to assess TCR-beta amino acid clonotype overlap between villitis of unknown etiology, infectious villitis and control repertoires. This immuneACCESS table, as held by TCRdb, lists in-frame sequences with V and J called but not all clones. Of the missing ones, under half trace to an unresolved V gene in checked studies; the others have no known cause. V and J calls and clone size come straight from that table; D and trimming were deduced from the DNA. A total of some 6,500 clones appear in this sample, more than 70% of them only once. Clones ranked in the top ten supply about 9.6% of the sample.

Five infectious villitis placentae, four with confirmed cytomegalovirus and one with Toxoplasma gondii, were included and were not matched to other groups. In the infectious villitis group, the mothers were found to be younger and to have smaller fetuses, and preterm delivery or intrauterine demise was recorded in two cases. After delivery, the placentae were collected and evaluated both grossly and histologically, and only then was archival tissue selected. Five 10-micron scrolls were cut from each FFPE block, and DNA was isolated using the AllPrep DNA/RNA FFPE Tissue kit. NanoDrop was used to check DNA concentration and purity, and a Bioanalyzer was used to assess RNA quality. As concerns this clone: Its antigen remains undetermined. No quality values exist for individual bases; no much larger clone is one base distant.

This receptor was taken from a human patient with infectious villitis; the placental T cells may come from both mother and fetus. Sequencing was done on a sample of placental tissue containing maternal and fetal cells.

The DNA sequence is TGTGCCAGCAGGCCGGGACTAGCGAACATTCAGTACTTC. It encodes CASRPGLANIQYF. The rearranged chain carries TRBV6-5 and TRBJ2-4, with 10 junctional bases fitting TRBD2. For this chain, trimming is 6 bases at the V end and 7 bases at the J end, and the number of junction bases without a gene match is 3. CDR1 and CDR2, per the germline V gene, are MNHEY and SVGAGI. The CDR3 measures 13 amino acids from cysteine to phenylalanine. Kept here is only the CDR3 DNA, which spans 39 bases and is read in frame from base 1.